This T cell receptor beta chain stems from a study of cytomegalovirus exposure and HLA in healthy donors. On the study more broadly: The 95 to 150 validation repertoires, a later analysis reported, used the same platform as the approximately 650 first-cohort repertoires.

Profiled with immunoSEQ multiplex PCR; TCRdb holds only in-frame clones, not every one. Of about 130,000 clones listed, around nine tenths are singletons. The CDR3 runs to 16 residues. Germline CDR1 and CDR2: SGHTA and FQGNSA. With V trimmed by 6 bases and J by 5 bases, 7 bases remained unmatched. The chain combines TRBV7-2 with TRBJ2-2; 12 positions agree with TRBD1. The TCR originated in a young man in good health and CMV-seronegative. Sequencing was performed on PBMCs. CDR3 loop: CASSKGQGARTGELFF. The CDR3 DNA follows: TGTGCCAGCAGTAAGGGACAGGGGGCCAGGACCGGGGAGCTGTTTTTT. Filled out from reference TRBV7-2 and TRBJ2-2, the complete variable domain reads GAGVSQSPSNKVTEKGKDVELRCDPISGHTALYWYRQSLGQGLEFLIYFQGNSAPDKSGLPSDRFSAERTGGSVSTLTIQRTQQEDSAVYLCASSKGQGARTGELFFGEGSRLTVL.